This TCR beta chain was recorded in a study of cytomegalovirus exposure and HLA in healthy donors. For the study at large: Early release data held about 92 million unique TCRs from HLA-typed donors. Study-wide findings and caveats: By a later analysis, the bulk of CMV-associated TCR beta chains appeared HLA-restricted. Among the most significant clusters, several appeared linked to common viral pathogens in a later analysis.

Comment on this clone: Its matching antigen is unknown.

PCR used 60 Vbeta primers and 13 Jbeta primers. Clones were read by immunoSEQ multiplex PCR, and TCRdb kept only the in-frame ones, dropping some. The sample lists under 150,000 clones; around three quarters were seen once. With V trimmed by 3 bases and J by 4 bases, 6 bases remained unmatched. The length of the CDR3 is 16 residues. The germline V gene encodes CDR1 WSHSY and CDR2 SAAADI. This sequence was found in an older woman in good health and CMV-seropositive. Material for sequencing was PBMCs. The rearrangement uses TRBV10-2 and TRBJ1-2; TRBD1 matches at 12 bases. The CDR3 DNA reads TGCGCCAGCAGTGATTTGGGGACAGGGGGCGGCTATGGCTACACCTTC. Its translation: CASSDLGTGGGYGYTF.